This T cell receptor beta chain was identified in a study of Ad26.COV2.S vaccination and SARS-CoV-2 variants. Study-wide points: The study found higher spike-specific TCR breadth in vaccine than placebo recipients.

Clones were read by immunoSEQ multiplex PCR, and TCRdb kept only the in-frame ones, dropping some. The sample has over 300,000 clones, under 90% seen once. Remarks on this clone: Its target is unknown.

Treatment: roughly 18 received Ad26.COV2.S at low or high dose, single or two shots; 5 received placebo; per-sample allocation not given. Day 63 after the first vaccine or placebo injection was the time point for sampling. Germline V lookup: CDR1 KGHSH, CDR2 LQKENI. The V end was cut by 2 bases, the J end by 4 bases, with 11 bases between. There are 15 residues in the CDR3. This rearrangement joins TRBV18 to TRBJ2-2, with D perhaps matching TRBD1 (6 bases). This sample comprised peripheral blood, obtained in a trial of Ad26.COV2.S vaccine versus placebo. This clonotype was obtained from a person aged 18 to 59 who received the Ad26.COV2.S COVID-19 vaccine or a placebo. In DNA, the CDR3 is TGTGCCAGCTCACCAGACAGGCCCCTCACCGGGGAGCTGTTTTTT. This gives the protein CASSPDRPLTGELFF.